What follows are 20 T cell receptor beta chains derived from one specimen sequenced in a study of blood T cell repertoires in COVID-19. Repertoires were generated with immunoSEQ multiplex PCR, while TCRdb's copy carries only in-frame clones and drops some. The sample shows about 180,000 clones, 80% to 90% of them seen only once. Sequencing input: peripheral blood. Every receptor here comes from a man in his sixties with acute or convalescent COVID-19.

To note about this clone: One end of the junction fails to match germline, which may point to a read error. This sequence joins TRBV19 and TRBJ2-7; tentatively, D is TRBD1 (6 bases). Germline V gives CDR1 LNHDA, CDR2 SQIVND (reference sequence). The CDR3 length is 11 residues. CDR3 sequence (DNA): TGCTCCGGGACATCCCCCTACGAGCAGTACTTC. This codes for CSGTSPYEQYF.

This chain joins TRBV6-4 and TRBJ2-1, with 7 positions matching TRBD1. The CDR3 is 14 amino acids. The V gene's germline CDR1 is MRHNA and CDR2 SNTAGT. The CDR3 loop is CDKTGIGGYNEQFF. The DNA for the CDR3 is TGTGACAAGACAGGGATTGGCGGTTATAATGAGCAGTTCTTC.

CDR3 coding DNA: TGTGCCAGCTCACCAAATCAGGATAACGAGCAGTACTTC. It specifies CASSPNQDNEQYF. This sequence joins TRBV18 and TRBJ2-7; no firm D call. The germline V gene encodes CDR1 KGHSH and CDR2 LQKENI. This CDR3 comprises 13 residues. V was clipped by 2 bases and J by 5 bases, with 10 bases between them. Drawing the rest from reference TRBV18 and TRBJ2-7, the complete variable domain is NAGVMQNPRHLVRRRGQEARLRCSPMKGHSHVYWYRQLPEEGLKFMVYLQKENIIDESGMPKERFSAEFPKEGPSILRIQQVVRGDSAAYFCASSPNQDNEQYFGPGTRLTVT.

This clone was seen only once. V is TRBV19 and J is TRBJ2-3, with D maybe TRBD2 (5 bases). From germline, CDR1 is LNHDA and CDR2 SQIVND (reference sequence). Trimming pared 0 bases from V and 3 bases from J, leaving 10 bases between. CDR3 size: 15 residues. The CDR3 DNA sequence: TGTGCCAGTAGTATAGAGGGAGTTGGAACAGATACGCAGTATTTT. Residues: CASSIEGVGTDTQYF.

The J gene is TRBJ1-5, the V gene TRBV2; 8 nucleotides align to TRBD1. Trimming removed 6 bases from V and 0 bases from J; junction bases left unmatched: 4. Germline CDR1 and CDR2: SNHLY and FYNNEI. The CDR3 runs 15 residues. The CDR3 sequence is CASRGQEVSNQPQHF. CDR3 nucleotide sequence: TGTGCCAGCAGGGGACAGGAAGTTAGCAATCAGCCCCAGCATTTT.

The chain links TRBV25-1 to TRBJ1-1, with D tentatively TRBD1 (5 bases). Germline CDR1 reads MGHDK; CDR2 reads SYGVNS. Trimming removed 3 bases from V and 4 bases from J, with 9 bases in between. The CDR3 runs 13 residues. The CDR3 loop reads CASSDRVATEAFF. The CDR3 region has the DNA TGTGCCAGCAGTGACAGGGTTGCCACTGAAGCTTTCTTT. Full variable domain (remainder filled in from reference TRBV25-1 and TRBJ1-1): EADIYQTPRYLVIGTGKKITLECSQTMGHDKMYWYQQDPGMELHLIHYSYGVNSTEKGDLSSESTVSRIRTEHFPLTLESARPSHTSQYLCASSDRVATEAFFGQGTRLTVV.

This chain links TRBV18 with TRBJ2-5; the D gene is possibly TRBD2 (7 bases). Trimming cost V 0 bases and J 5 bases, with 13 bases left between them. This CDR3 spans 15 amino acids. CDR1 is KGHSH and CDR2 is LQKENI in the germline V gene. The chain's CDR3 is CASSPPGQAGETQYF. As DNA, the CDR3 is TGTGCCAGCTCACCACCGGGACAAGCGGGGGAGACCCAGTACTTC.

The V gene is TRBV7-2, the J gene TRBJ2-3, with 7 bases fitting TRBD2. The germline V gene has CDR1 SGHTA and CDR2 FQGNSA. This CDR3 has 17 amino acids. With 1 base clipped from V and 5 bases from J, the junction kept 12 bases outside the gene matches. In DNA form, the CDR3 reads TGTGCCAGCAGCTTAGGAAGCGGGGCGGGACGGGGAGATACGCAGTATTTT. As protein: CASSLGSGAGRGDTQYF.

The chain is built from TRBV6-6 and TRBJ2-7; D may be TRBD1 (6 bases). The length of the CDR3 is 15 residues. V was shortened by 0 bases and J by 3 bases, with 12 bases between the two germline ends. Germline V gives CDR1 MNHNY, CDR2 SVGAGI (reference sequence). CDR3 coding DNA: TGTGCCAGCAGTTACTCGAGAGGGGGAGACTACGAGCAGTACTTC. This codes for CASSYSRGGDYEQYF.

The chain joins TRBV10-3 to TRBJ2-7, with 10 bases that match TRBD2. The V and J ends lost 7 bases and 5 bases, in that order; junction bases with no gene match: 14. From germline, CDR1 is ENHRY and CDR2 SYGVKD. This CDR3 is built from 16 residues. As DNA, the CDR3 is TGTGCCATCATGAAGCGGGAGGGCCTTGTCGGGCACGAGCAGTACTTC. Protein product: CAIMKREGLVGHEQYF.

Remarks on this clone: Its ends do not fully match the called genes, so a read error is possible. This chain links TRBV7-7 with TRBJ2-1; TRBD2 matches 11 bases. The germline V gene has CDR1 SSHAT and CDR2 FNYEAQ (reference sequence). The CDR3 is 16 residues long. Here the CDR3 reads CASSPVAGGGYNEQFF. The CDR3 region has the DNA TGTGCTAGCAGCCCTGTAGCGGGAGGGGGGTACAATGAGCAGTTCTTC.

This sequence joins TRBV19 and TRBJ2-1; TRBD2 matches at 9 bases. The CDR3 totals 15 residues. Germline V gene sequence: CDR1 LNHDA, CDR2 SQIVND (reference sequence). V lost 6 bases to trimming and J lost 2 bases; unmatched junction nucleotides: 5. The CDR3, as DNA: TGTGCCAGTAGCACGACTAGCGGTCCCTACAATGAGCAGTTCTTC. Translation gives CASSTTSGPYNEQFF.

The chain combines TRBV28 with TRBJ2-1; D gene uncertain. CDR1 is MDHEN and CDR2 is SYDVKM in the germline V gene. The CDR3 is made up of 11 amino acids. Trimming stripped 5 bases from V and 5 bases from J, with 4 bases between. The CDR3 sequence is CASSPNNEQFF. In DNA, the CDR3 is TGTGCCAGCAGTCCAAACAATGAGCAGTTCTTC. The whole variable domain, filled in from reference TRBV28 and TRBJ2-1, reads DVKVTQSSRYLVKRTGEKVFLECVQDMDHENMFWYRQDPGLGLRLIYFSYDVKMKEKGDIPEGYSVSREKKERFSLILESASTNQTSMYLCASSPNNEQFFGPGTRLTVL.

The chain has TRBV5-1 and TRBJ2-7, with a weak D call TRBD1 (7 bases). Trimming shortened V by 1 base and J by 5 bases, and 13 bases separated the two germline ends. Germline CDR1 and CDR2: SGHRS and YFSETQ. The CDR3 is 14 residues long. The CDR3 region is CASSLLEGANEQYF. The CDR3 region has the DNA TGCGCCAGCAGCTTGTTGGAGGGGGCTAACGAGCAGTACTTC.

The chain is built from TRBV3-1 (or the pseudogene TRBV3-2) and TRBJ2-2, with D possibly being TRBD2 (5 bases). CDR3 length: 16 amino acids. Germline V gene lookup returns CDR1 LGHDT and CDR2 YNNKEL (reference sequence). V shed 3 bases and J shed 6 bases, with 17 bases lying between them. The chain's CDR3 is CASSHPSRGVAGELFF. CDR3 nucleotide sequence: TGTGCCAGCAGCCACCCCTCCCGGGGAGTTGCCGGGGAGCTGTTTTTT.

This sequence joins TRBV19 and TRBJ2-6, with D tentatively TRBD2 (5 bases). Germline assignment: CDR1 LNHDA and CDR2 SQIVND (reference sequence). Trimming removed 6 bases at V and 0 bases at J, with 12 bases between. The CDR3 contains 16 residues. The CDR3 nucleotides read TGTGCCAGTAGACGGGAACCGAACTCTGGGGCCAACGTCCTGACTTTC. It yields the protein CASRREPNSGANVLTF.

This chain connects TRBV6-2 or TRBV6-3 to TRBJ2-3; 9 bases map to TRBD1. This CDR3 has 17 amino acids. Trimming removed 1 base from V and 4 bases from J; junction bases left unmatched: 9. Germline CDR1 reads MNHEY; CDR2 reads SVGEGT. CDR3 loop: CASSYFQPRDRADTQYF. As DNA, the CDR3 is TGTGCCAGCAGTTACTTTCAACCCCGGGACAGGGCAGATACGCAGTATTTT.

V gene TRBV7-2 combines with J gene TRBJ2-3; 7 bases fit TRBD1. V shed 1 base, J shed 10 bases, and the junction held 5 bases outside the gene matches. CDR1 SGHTA and CDR2 FQGNSA come from the germline V gene. The CDR3 covers 13 residues. CDR3 bases: TGTGCCAGCAGCTTAGAGGGGGCCTTTCCGCAGTATTTT. Protein sequence: CASSLEGAFPQYF.

The V call is TRBV3-1 (or the pseudogene TRBV3-2), the J call TRBJ2-7, with 7 positions matching TRBD2. With V trimmed by 3 bases and J by 2 bases, 1 base remained unmatched. CDR3 length equals 13 residues. The germline gives CDR1 LGHDT, CDR2 YNNKEL (reference sequence). The CDR3 is CASSHGLAYEQYF. CDR3 bases: TGTGCCAGCAGCCACGGACTAGCCTACGAGCAGTACTTC.

This clone was counted only a few times. The chain combines TRBV3-1 (or the pseudogene TRBV3-2) with TRBJ1-6; no definite D call. The CDR3 length is 17 residues. Germline V gene data show CDR1 as LGHDT and CDR2 as YNNKEL (reference sequence). V dropped 0 bases and J dropped 0 bases, with 9 bases sitting between them. The CDR3 nucleotides read TGTGCCAGCAGCCAAGATACCGGGAGCTCCTATAATTCACCCCTCCACTTT. The encoded protein is CASSQDTGSSYNSPLHF.